The rows below give T cell receptor beta chains drawn from one sample of a study of metastatic and nonmetastatic thyroid tumors. MiXCR re-clonotyped the PCR reads for TCRdb. This sample has over 4,500 clones, with 25% to 30% found just once. The sample comprised adjacent normal tissue. Receptors originate from a female donor with papillary thyroid cancer or a benign thyroid nodule (not recorded which). Some clones in this sample may be carry-over from other donors' samples. The CDR3 runs from the conserved cysteine through the conserved F or W. The D gene is left open where the match is weak. Only part of the rows carry a size: once, few, many, or a class if the clone is expanded.

>.|TRBV6-5|TRBJ2-7|.
TGTGCCAGCAGCTTAGTAGGGGGTTACGAGCAGTACTTC
CASSLVGGYEQYF
>few|TRBV19|TRBJ2-3|.
TGTGCGAGTGGCGGTGGGGCCTGGGATACGCAGTATTTT
CASGGGAWDTQYF
>.|TRBV7-8|TRBJ1-1|.
TGTGCCAGCAGCTCAGGCGGCGGGATGAACACTGAAGCTTTCTTT
CASSSGGGMNTEAFF
>.|TRBV20-1|TRBJ1-5|TRBD1
TGCAGTGCTAGTCACCCGGGACAGTTAAGCAATCAGCCCCAGCATTTT
CSASHPGQLSNQPQHF
>few|TRBV12-3/TRBV12-4|TRBJ2-7|.
TGTGCCAGCAGTTTCAGGCGGGGAGACGAGCAGTACTTC
CASSFRRGDEQYF
>medium-sized|TRBV2|TRBJ1-4|.
TGTGCCAGCAGTGAAGCGCTTCTTGTGTCCCCCCCTGAAAAACTGTTTTTT
CASSEALLVSPPEKLFF
>.|TRBV11-2|TRBJ1-2|TRBD1
TGTGCCAGCAGCTCACTGACAGGGAATTTGGCAGGTGGCTACACCTTC
CASSSLTGNLAGGYTF
>few|TRBV6-1|TRBJ1-5|.
TGTGCCAGCAGTCCCGCCCGTCCAGGGCCCCAGCATTTT
CASSPARPGPQHF
>.|TRBV7-2|TRBJ2-5|.
TGTGCCAGCAGCCGCGACAGGTTTCAAGAGACCCAGTACTTC
CASSRDRFQETQYF
>.|TRBV7-3|TRBJ2-1|TRBD1
TGTGCCAGCAGCTTCCGGCAGGGGGTAAACAATGAGCAGTTCTTC
CASSFRQGVNNEQFF
>.|TRBV10-3|TRBJ2-6|.
TGTGCCATCAGTGGGGGTTCTGCTGGGGCCAACGTCCTGACTTTC
CAISGGSAGANVLTF
>.|TRBV7-2|TRBJ2-7|TRBD2
TGTGCCAGCAGCTTAGCGGCTAGCGGAGGGTCCTACGAGCAGTACTTC
CASSLAASGGSYEQYF
>few|TRBV6-1|TRBJ2-2|.
TGTGCCAGCAGACTAGGAAGCACCGGGGAGCTGTTTTTT
CASRLGSTGELFF
>few|TRBV2|TRBJ2-1|.
TGTGCCAGCAGTGAAACTTTAGGGAGCAATGAGCAGTTCTTC
CASSETLGSNEQFF
>.|TRBV28|TRBJ2-7|TRBD2
TGTGCCAGCGGTCCACCGGGACTAGCAGCCTGCTACGAGCAGTACTTC
CASGPPGLAACYEQYF
>.|TRBV9|TRBJ1-6|.
TGTGCCAGCAGCGTAGGAGCAGGTCTAAATTCACCCCTCCACTTT
CASSVGAGLNSPLHF
>.|TRBV27|TRBJ2-7|TRBD2
TGTGCCAGCAGTTCAGCGGGGGTTGACCCCTACGAGCAGTACTTC
CASSSAGVDPYEQYF
>medium-sized|TRBV2|TRBJ2-3|.
TGTGCCAGCAGTGGCGACATAGGGGGGGCCACAGATACGCAGTATTTT
CASSGDIGGATDTQYF
>few|TRBV2|TRBJ2-7|TRBD1
TGTGCCAGCTACCGGGACAGCTCCTACGAGCAGTACTTC
CASYRDSSYEQYF
>few|TRBV6-5|TRBJ2-7|TRBD2
TGTGCCAGCAGTTACGGGGGGGAATTCTACGAGCAGTACTTC
CASSYGGEFYEQYF
>.|TRBV6-6|TRBJ2-1|.
TGTGCCAGCAGTTCGAGCAGGAATGAGCAGTTCTTC
CASSSSRNEQFF
>.|TRBV20-1|TRBJ2-1|.
TGCAGTGCTAGAGGCCCTTTGGCGGCCAACAATGAGCAGTTCTTC
CSARGPLAANNEQFF
>few|TRBV6-1|TRBJ1-2|.
TGTGCCAGCGCCCCCGGGGGCAACTATGGCTACACCTTC
CASAPGGNYGYTF
>.|TRBV6-5|TRBJ2-7|TRBD1
TGTGCCAGCAGTTACAGGACAGGGGCAATCCTTTACGAGCAGTACTTC
CASSYRTGAILYEQYF
>large|TRBV6-1|TRBJ2-1|TRBD1
TGTGCCAGCAGTGAAACCGACAGGGTCCATGAGCAGTTCTTC
CASSETDRVHEQFF
>many|TRBV18|TRBJ1-4|.
TGTGCCAGCTCACCCCGGGAGAATGAAAAACTGTTTTTT
CASSPRENEKLFF
>.|TRBV5-1|TRBJ1-4|.
TGCGCCAGCAGCTTGGACCCGCAGGAAAAACTGTTTTTT
CASSLDPQEKLFF
>few|TRBV19|TRBJ2-1|TRBD1
TGTGCCAGTAGTATAGCGACAGGGCTATCCTACAATGAGCAGTTCTTC
CASSIATGLSYNEQFF
>.|TRBV20-1|TRBJ1-1|.
TGCAGTGCTAGAGGGGGGTCAGCCCCCAGGGCTGAAGCTTTCTTT
CSARGGSAPRAEAFF
>.|TRBV6-2/TRBV6-3|TRBJ2-1|TRBD2
TGTGCCAGCACCAAATCAGCGGGAGGCAATGAGCAGTTCTTC
CASTKSAGGNEQFF
>.|TRBV28|TRBJ2-7|.
TGTGCCAGCAGTTTAGGGTCCCACTACGAGCAGTACTTC
CASSLGSHYEQYF
>medium-sized|TRBV7-8|TRBJ2-7|.
TGTGCCAGCAGCTTGGCCCGGGCCCGAGGAGGCTCCTACGAGCAGTACTTC
CASSLARARGGSYEQYF
>once|TRBV28|TRBJ1-1|.
TGTGCCAGCAGTTTCGTGCTTCTGTTAAGACCGAACACTGAGGCTATCTTT
CASSFVLLLRPNTEAIF
>few|TRBV12-3/TRBV12-4|TRBJ1-1|.
TGTGCCAGCAGTTTGACTGCTGCTGAAGCTTTCTTT
CASSLTAAEAFF
>.|TRBV5-1|TRBJ1-6|TRBD1
TGCGCCAGCAGCTTGGAATATTTCCGGACAGGGGATAATTCACCCCTCCACTTT
CASSLEYFRTGDNSPLHF
>.|TRBV20-1|TRBJ2-3|.
TGCAGTGCTAGGTATGCAGATACGCAGTATTTT
CSARYADTQYF
>.|TRBV5-1|TRBJ2-1|TRBD1
TGCGCCAGCAGCTTGACACAGGGGTGGGCGAATGAGCAGTTCTTC
CASSLTQGWANEQFF
>medium-sized|TRBV11-1|TRBJ2-1|.
TGTGCCAGCAGCCCCGTAAGCTCCTACAATGAGCAGTTCTTC
CASSPVSSYNEQFF
>.|TRBV20-1|TRBJ2-7|.
TGCAGTGCTAGTCGAGGAACAGGTTCCAACGACGAGCAGTACTTC
CSASRGTGSNDEQYF
>many|TRBV15|TRBJ1-5|.
TGTGCCACCAGCAGGGGGGGGGGGGGTAGCAATCAGCCCCAGCATTTT
CATSRGGGGSNQPQHF
>few|TRBV6-1|TRBJ1-4|.
TGCGCCAGTTCACCCACAAAACTGTTTTTT
CASSPTKLFF
>.|TRBV5-1|TRBJ1-6|TRBD1
TGCGCCAGCAGCTTGTGGGGACAGGGGAATTCACCCCTCCACTTT
CASSLWGQGNSPLHF
>few|TRBV6-1|TRBJ2-5|.
TGTGCCAGCACTCTTCTCACTAGCATCTACGGGACCCAGTACTTC
CASTLLTSIYGTQYF
>few|TRBV27|TRBJ1-2|.
TGTGCCAGCAGTTTATCTAGCGCAGGGCGAGGTGGCTACACCTTC
CASSLSSAGRGGYTF
>.|TRBV20-1|TRBJ2-7|.
TGCAGTGCTAGAGAGCTCCAGTCTATCCTCTCCTACGAGAAGTACTTC
CSARELQSILSYEKYF
>.|TRBV20-1|TRBJ2-2|.
TGCAGTGCTAGCGGGGCGTACACCGGGGAGCTGTTTTTT
CSASGAYTGELFF
>.|TRBV7-9|TRBJ2-1|TRBD1
TGTGCCAGCAGGGTCGGGACAGCTAATGAGCAGTTCTTC
CASRVGTANEQFF
>few|TRBV27|TRBJ1-2|TRBD1
TGTGCCAGCCGGCCGGGACAGGCGCGAAAAGGGCCCTATGGCTACACCTTC
CASRPGQARKGPYGYTF
>.|TRBV6-1|TRBJ2-5|TRBD2
TGTGCCAGCAGTCGAGGGCCCACTAGCGGAGGGAGTCAAGAGACCCAGTACTTC
CASSRGPTSGGSQETQYF
>.|TRBV18|TRBJ2-7|TRBD2
TGTGCCAGCTCACCGCGCGGGACTACTGCCGAGCAGTACTTC
CASSPRGTTAEQYF
>.|TRBV2|TRBJ2-1|TRBD1
TGTGCCAGCAGTGGGGCATGGACAGGGGCTGAGCAGTTCTTC
CASSGAWTGAEQFF
>few|TRBV2|TRBJ2-7|TRBD2
TGTGCCAGCAGTGTAAGGCGGGGGGCCGTCGAGCAGTACTTC
CASSVRRGAVEQYF